The rows below give T cell receptor beta chains drawn from one sample of a study of TIL therapy for anti-PD-1-resistant metastatic lung cancer. Profiled with immunoSEQ multiplex PCR; TCRdb holds only in-frame clones, not every one. The table lists about 59,000 clones, roughly 80% of them singletons. The sample was blood, taken at baseline. The receptors come from a person aged 30 to 80 with non-small cell lung cancer. Each CDR3 is given with its conserved first and last residue. Each record gives: V gene, clone size, J gene, D gene, CDR3 protein, CDR3 DNA. The D gene is left open where the match is weak. Rows may omit the clone size; those that give it use once, few, many or a size class.

TRBV6-4	once	TRBJ2-2	NA	CASTSDTNTGELFF	TGTGCCAGCACTTCTGACACGAACACCGGGGAGCTGTTTTTT
TRBV4-1	NA	TRBJ2-7	NA	CASSQDPGLDEQYF	TGCGCCAGCAGCCAAGACCCCGGACTCGACGAGCAGTACTTC
TRBV30	NA	TRBJ1-6	NA	CAGTAARLYSPLHF	TGTGCCGGCACCGCCGCCAGGCTTTACTCACCCCTCCACTTT
TRBV15	once	TRBJ1-4	NA	CATSYRGDEKLFF	TGTGCCACCAGCTATAGGGGGGATGAAAAACTGTTTTTT
TRBV6-1	NA	TRBJ2-3	NA	CASTQSGDTQYF	TGTGCCAGCACCCAGTCCGGAGATACGCAGTATTTT
TRBV11-3	NA	TRBJ2-5	NA	CASGHSLETQYF	TGTGCCAGCGGACACTCTCTGGAGACCCAGTACTTC
TRBV21-1	NA	TRBJ2-7	NA	CASSKYRGSYEQYF	TGTGCCAGCAGCAAGTATCGAGGAAGCTACGAGCAGTACTTC
TRBV7-8	NA	TRBJ2-7	TRBD2	CASSFTSGGAGEQYF	TGTGCCAGCAGCTTTACTAGCGGGGGGGCTGGCGAGCAGTACTTC
TRBV9	few	TRBJ1-5	TRBD1	CASSVGTGFQPQHF	TGTGCCAGCAGCGTCGGGACAGGGTTTCAGCCCCAGCATTTT
TRBV27	few	TRBJ1-1	TRBD1	CASSLWTRGPAFF	TGTGCCAGCAGTTTATGGACCAGGGGGCCGGCTTTCTTT
TRBV5-4	few	TRBJ1-5	NA	CASSLQGYQPQHF	TGTGCCAGCAGCTTACAGGGTTATCAGCCCCAGCATTTT
TRBV7-2	NA	TRBJ1-5	NA	CASSLVAGNNQPQHF	TGTGCCAGCAGCTTGGTAGCAGGGAACAATCAGCCCCAGCATTTT
TRBV11-2	NA	TRBJ2-1	TRBD2	CASSLGGAGAVYNEQFF	TGTGCCAGCAGCTTAGGTGGGGCGGGAGCCGTCTACAATGAGCAGTTCTTC
TRBV19	NA	TRBJ2-6	TRBD2	CASSPQTSGSGANVLTF	TGTGCCAGTAGTCCTCAGACTAGCGGCTCTGGGGCCAACGTCCTGACTTTC
TRBV28	NA	TRBJ1-5	TRBD1	CASSLDRVGVYQPQHF	TGTGCCAGCAGTTTGGACAGGGTCGGTGTGTATCAGCCCCAGCATTTT
TRBV27	NA	TRBJ2-7	NA	CASSLDRGGYEQYF	TGTGCCAGCAGTTTAGACAGGGGAGGGTACGAGCAGTACTTC
TRBV5-6	few	TRBJ2-2	NA	CASGYDTGELFF	TGTGCCAGCGGATACGACACCGGGGAGCTGTTTTTT
TRBV4-3	NA	TRBJ2-3	TRBD1	CASSQDYGQGSTDTQYF	TGCGCCAGCAGCCAAGATTATGGACAGGGGTCCACAGATACGCAGTATTTT
TRBV15	NA	TRBJ2-3	NA	CATSSEVAPITDTQYF	TGTGCCACCAGCAGTGAGGTGGCGCCGATCACAGATACGCAGTATTTT
TRBV13	NA	TRBJ2-1	TRBD2	CASSSDPLAGGQVYEQFF	TGTGCCAGCAGCTCGGATCCTTTAGCGGGAGGGCAGGTCTATGAGCAGTTCTTC
TRBV28	few	TRBJ1-4	TRBD1	CASNAGGSREKLFF	TGTGCCAGCAATGCAGGGGGAAGTCGTGAAAAACTGTTTTTT
TRBV29-1	NA	TRBJ1-2	TRBD1	CSVGLGSGGQNNYGYTF	TGCAGCGTTGGATTAGGGTCAGGGGGCCAAAATAACTATGGCTACACCTTC
TRBV29-1	NA	TRBJ2-7	NA	CSVEGSYEQYF	TGCAGCGTTGAAGGGTCCTACGAGCAGTACTTC
TRBV27	NA	TRBJ2-7	TRBD1	CASNKVPGQGREQYF	TGTGCCAGCAACAAAGTCCCGGGACAGGGTAGGGAGCAGTACTTC
TRBV7-9	NA	TRBJ1-1	NA	CASSRTPSGTEAFF	TGTGCCAGCAGTCGTACACCCTCGGGCACTGAAGCTTTCTTT